This T cell receptor (beta chain) stems from a study of regulatory T cells in long-lasting Graves disease. Study as a whole: Under 3 months of antithyroid drugs had been taken by newly diagnosed Graves' patients. Study results and limitations: Persistent Graves' patients had lower TCR diversity than newly diagnosed ones.

Comments on this clonotype: The antigen remains unidentified.

Arm-PCR with iRepertoire HTBI primers amplified the CDR3 regions for these TCR beta libraries. TCRdb processed the multiplex PCR reads anew with MiXCR; each CDR3 protein has one entry. The data show hundreds of thousands of distinct CDR3 sequences, with 15% to 20% seen just once and roughly 25% held by the top ten. As for time point: newly diagnosed GD, antithyroid drugs for less than 3 months. The TCR library was made from RNA extracted from PBMCs. V was shortened by 3 bases and J by 5 bases, with 8 bases between the two germline ends. Looked up from germline, CDR1 is MDHEN and CDR2 is SYDVKM. This CDR3 contains 12 residues. The data were also submitted as part of a second study, on T cells in Graves' hyperthyroidism and ophthalmopathy.

This sequence was found in a woman aged 35 to 59 with Graves disease. The chain links TRBV28 to TRBJ2-7; D remains unclear. The source was peripheral blood mononuclear cells (PBMCs), collected at new diagnosis, from a patient treated with antithyroid drugs. CDR3: CASSLLPDEQYF. CDR3 nucleotides: TGTGCCAGCAGTTTGCTGCCCGACGAGCAGTACTTC.